These 20 T cell receptor beta chains came from one sample sequenced in a study of cytomegalovirus exposure and HLA in healthy donors. The PCR ran on 60 Vbeta and 13 Jbeta primers. TCRdb's copy holds only in-frame clones and misses some; the assay was immunoSEQ multiplex PCR. This table has 150,000 to 200,000 clones, over 75% appearing once. Specimen: PBMCs. The receptor source for this set is a man aged 50-60 years in good health and CMV-seropositive.

The V call is TRBV14, the J call TRBJ2-1; the match to TRBD2 covers 12 bases. V gave up 4 bases and J gave up 4 bases; unmatched junction bases: 5. The germline gives CDR1 SGHDN, CDR2 FVKESK. The CDR3 is made up of 16 amino acids. The CDR3 reads CASSLTSGGLYNEQFF. The CDR3 nucleotides read TGTGCCAGCAGCCTGACTAGCGGGGGCCTTTACAATGAGCAGTTCTTC.

The J gene is TRBJ2-1, the V gene TRBV14; D perhaps matches TRBD1 (6 bases). The V end was cut by 4 bases, the J end by 4 bases, with 14 bases between. The CDR3 has 15 residues. From germline, CDR1 is SGHDN and CDR2 FVKESK. The CDR3 spells CASSPLQGRYNEQFF. CDR3 sequence (DNA): TGTGCCAGCAGCCCCCTACAGGGACGTTACAATGAGCAGTTCTTC.

The table lists this clone with a few counts. This CDR3 is CASSESIEVAQYF. The DNA for the CDR3 is TGCGCCAGCAGTGAGTCGATTGAGGTAGCGCAGTATTTT. The V call is TRBV10-2, the J call TRBJ2-3; D is uncertain. This CDR3 is 13 amino acids long. The germline V gene has CDR1 WSHSY and CDR2 SAAADI. The V gene lost 0 bases and the J gene lost 10 bases, with 11 bases spanning the gap.

V usage is TRBV30 and J usage is TRBJ1-1; possible D gene TRBD1, 6 bases. Looked up from germline, CDR1 is GTSNPN and CDR2 is SVGIG (reference sequence). Trimming removed 4 bases at V and 6 bases at J, with 15 bases between. This CDR3 has 13 amino acids. The CDR3 reads CAWNIGGGPEAFF. In nucleotides, the CDR3 is TGTGCCTGGAATATCGGGGGGGGCCCTGAAGCTTTCTTT. The variable domain in full, completed from reference TRBV30 and TRBJ1-1, reads SQTIHQWPATLVQPVGSPLSLECTVEGTSNPNLYWYRQAAGRGLQLLFYSVGIGQISSEVPQNLSASRPQDRQFILSSKKLLLSDSGFYLCAWNIGGGPEAFFGQGTRLTVV.

The rearrangement uses TRBV12-5 and TRBJ2-3; 7 nucleotides agree with TRBD2. The CDR3 length is 13 residues. The V gene's germline CDR1 is LGHNT and CDR2 FRNRAP. The V and J ends lost 4 bases and 4 bases, in that order; junction bases with no gene match: 2. In DNA form, the CDR3 reads TGTGCTAGTGGTTCCGGACTAGCAGATACGCAGTATTTT. The encoded protein is CASGSGLADTQYF.

This clone was detected once. The junction differs from germline at one of its ends, possibly a read error. The chain is built from TRBV7-9 and TRBJ2-3; D gene ambiguous. The CDR3 length is 15 residues. Germline CDR1 and CDR2: SEHNR and FQNEAQ (reference sequence). The CDR3 region is CSSSLEVATPDTQYF. CDR3 DNA: TGTTCCAGCAGCTTAGAAGTGGCCACCCCCGATACGCAGTATTTT.

This chain links TRBV10-3 with TRBJ2-7; D is possibly TRBD1 (5 bases). Germline CDR1 and CDR2: ENHRY and SYGVKD. The germline V and J ends were trimmed by 4 bases and 7 bases, with 8 bases remaining between them. The CDR3 covers 11 residues. CDR3 in amino acids: CAISGHREQYF. DNA for the CDR3: TGTGCCATCAGTGGGCACAGGGAGCAGTACTTC.

The genes are TRBV5-1 and TRBJ2-3; D might be TRBD1 (6 bases). The CDR3 extends over 16 amino acids. Deletions cut 4 bases from V and 1 base from J, with 16 bases between. Germline V gene data show CDR1 as SGHRS and CDR2 as YFSETQ. CDR3 protein: CASSKTVGAGTDTQYF. The CDR3 DNA follows: TGCGCCAGCAGCAAGACAGTGGGGGCTGGCACAGATACGCAGTATTTT.

This chain links TRBV11-3 with TRBJ2-6, with TRBD2 as a possible D gene (6 bases). CDR1 and CDR2 (germline): SGHNT, YENEEA. The CDR3 sequence is 17 residues long. Trimming removed 5 bases from V and 2 bases from J, with 16 bases in between. The CDR3: CASSPGEGKPGANVLTF. CDR3 DNA sequence: TGTGCCAGCAGCCCGGGAGAAGGGAAGCCTGGGGCCAACGTCCTGACTTTC.

J is TRBJ1-1 and V is TRBV5-4, with a tentative D call TRBD1 (6 bases). The CDR3 has 16 amino acids. V lost 0 bases, J lost 5 bases, and 17 bases lay in between. Germline CDR1 reads SGHNT; CDR2 reads YYREEE (reference sequence). CDR3 sequence: CASSLDGHNRETEAFF. The CDR3 DNA is TGTGCCAGCAGCTTGGACGGCCATAACAGGGAAACTGAAGCTTTCTTT.

The chain uses TRBV29-1 and TRBJ1-2; D is undetermined. The CDR3 sequence is 12 residues long. The V end was cut by 5 bases, the J end by 4 bases, with 11 bases between. Per germline, CDR1 SQVTM and CDR2 ANQGSEA. The CDR3 loop is CSVKADIYGYTF. The CDR3 DNA reads TGCAGCGTTAAGGCGGATATCTATGGCTACACCTTC.

Note on this clone: The junction and the germline gene differ at one end; a read error may be behind it. Other nucleotide sequences in the sample specify the same CDR3. The CDR3 loop is CAWSPYSTGGNEQFF. The CDR3 region has the DNA TGTGCCTGGAGTCCCTACTCGACAGGGGGAAATGAGCAATTCTTC. The genes are TRBV30 and TRBJ2-1; 9 positions match TRBD1. There are 15 residues in the CDR3. Germline CDR1 and CDR2: GTSNPN and SVGIG (reference sequence).

J is TRBJ2-3 and V is TRBV7-2, with a tentative D call TRBD2 (5 bases). The V end lost 2 bases, the J end lost 5 bases, and 8 bases lay between the germline ends. CDR1 and CDR2 (germline): SGHTA, FQGNSA. The CDR3 runs 13 residues. The CDR3, as DNA: TGTGCCAGCAGCTTATCCGAGGGAGATACGCAGTATTTT. Its translation: CASSLSEGDTQYF.

The V call is TRBV6-1, the J call TRBJ1-5; 7 nucleotides match TRBD1. This CDR3 region has 15 residues. J lost 1 base, V lost 8 bases, and 8 bases had no gene match. CDR1 is MNHNS and CDR2 is SASEGT in the germline V gene. CDR3: CASGRQGQSNQPQHF. CDR3 nucleotides: TGTGCCAGCGGGCGACAGGGACAGAGCAATCAGCCCCAGCATTTT.

CDR3 residues: CASSPFGTLNTEAFF. Written as DNA, the CDR3 is TGTGCCAGCTCACCATTCGGGACATTGAACACTGAAGCTTTCTTT. The chain links TRBV18 to TRBJ1-1, with D perhaps matching TRBD1 (6 bases). The CDR3 is made up of 15 amino acids. The ends were cut back, 2 bases at V and 0 bases at J, with 10 bases in the middle. CDR1 is KGHSH and CDR2 is LQKENI in the germline V gene.

The chain couples TRBV28 to TRBJ1-2, with a possible D match to TRBD1 (5 bases). From germline, CDR1 is MDHEN and CDR2 SYDVKM. The CDR3 sequence is 15 residues long. V was cut by 2 bases and J by 4 bases, with 14 bases left in between. As DNA, the CDR3 is TGTGCCAGCAGTTTAATGGGTCGCCAGGGCTATGGCTACACCTTC. It codes for CASSLMGRQGYGYTF.

The V gene is TRBV19, the J gene TRBJ1-2; 7 positions agree with TRBD1. In germline, CDR1 is LNHDA, CDR2 SQIVND (reference sequence). The CDR3 is 17 amino acids. Losses at the gene ends were 3 bases for V and 4 bases for J; bases not matched to a gene: 14. Written as DNA, the CDR3 is TGTGCCAGTAGTATCAGTGTGACAGGGATACGGAGCTATGGCTACACCTTC. Encoded protein: CASSISVTGIRSYGYTF. The variable domain in full, completed from reference TRBV19 and TRBJ1-2, reads DGGITQSPKYLFRKEGQNVTLSCEQNLNHDAMYWYRQDPGQGLRLIYYSQIVNDFQKGDIAEGYSVSREKKESFPLTVTSAQKNPTAFYLCASSISVTGIRSYGYTFGSGTRLTVV.

The V call is TRBV7-2, the J call TRBJ2-1; maybe TRBD1 (6 bases). Germline V gene lookup returns CDR1 SGHTA and CDR2 FQGNSA. Trimming removed 5 bases from V and 9 bases from J, with 20 bases in between. The CDR3 runs to 15 residues. CDR3 bases: TGTGCCAGCAGCCCGTCGACAGGCTTTGTCATTGAGCAGTTCTTC. It encodes CASSPSTGFVIEQFF. Full variable domain (missing parts from reference TRBV7-2 and TRBJ2-1): GAGVSQSPSNKVTEKGKDVELRCDPISGHTALYWYRQSLGQGLEFLIYFQGNSAPDKSGLPSDRFSAERTGGSVSTLTIQRTQQEDSAVYLCASSPSTGFVIEQFFGPGTRLTVL.

The chain couples TRBV6-5 to TRBJ2-1; D may be TRBD2 (5 bases). The germline V gene has CDR1 MNHEY and CDR2 SVGAGI. V was cut by 2 bases and J by 10 bases, with 9 bases left in between. This CDR3 has 12 residues. CDR3 loop: CASSYGEFEQFF. The DNA for the CDR3 is TGTGCCAGCAGTTACGGGGAGTTCGAGCAGTTCTTC.

This clone showed up many times. The chain combines TRBV4-1 with TRBJ2-1; possibly TRBD2 for D (6 bases). Germline values: CDR1 MGHRA, CDR2 YSYEKL. CDR3 length: 19 amino acids. V gave up 2 bases and J gave up 7 bases, with 27 bases separating them. The CDR3, as DNA: TGCGCCAGCAGCCAAATCGGCATGGGGGATAGGAGGGGTGGGAATGAGCAGTTCTTC. It translates to CASSQIGMGDRRGGNEQFF.